The clone carrying this T cell receptor (beta chain) showed up many times. Four subsets defined by CD45RA and CD27 were sorted after CD3, CD4, CD8 and live/dead staining. This entry is derived from a study of naive and memory T cell subsets. Two oligonucleotides, mixed equimolar, formed the beta constant-region primer covering TRBC1 and TRBC2. TCRdb fed the UMI-ligation and nested PCR reads into MiXCR, producing one record per CDR3 protein. Of approximately 82,000 distinct CDR3 sequences in the sample, around 7% were seen once. The CDR3 sequence is 13 residues long. Germline V CDR1 and CDR2: ENHRY, SYGVKD. Trimming stripped 6 bases from V and 7 bases from J, with 16 bases between.

Sequenced material: central memory CD4+ T cells from blood. The gene calls are TRBV10-3 and TRBJ2-7; D unresolved. The sequence was collected from a human donor in good health. This CDR3 is CAISGSIGWEQYF. The DNA for the CDR3 is TGTGCCATCAGCGGGTCTATCGGTTGGGAGCAGTACTTC.